This passage covers 6 T cell receptor beta chains from one sample sequenced in a study of long-term antiretroviral therapy in people with HIV. Run at survey level, the immunoSEQ assay was version v3.0. TCRdb keeps only in-frame clones here, not all; method: immunoSEQ multiplex PCR. In the table there are 21,000 or so clones, approximately 90% of which are singletons. Specimen: unsorted PBMCs, collected 2.3 years after starting antiretroviral therapy. Every receptor here comes from a man in his 60s with HIV.

The chain is built from TRBV25-1 and TRBJ2-7, with 9 bases identical to TRBD1. V was clipped by 4 bases and J by 7 bases; unmatched bases: 5. CDR3 length: 13 amino acids. Germline V gives CDR1 MGHDK, CDR2 SYGVNS. CDR3 region: CASSGTGVREQYF. CDR3 DNA: TGTGCCAGCAGTGGGACAGGGGTGCGAGAGCAGTACTTC.

The CDR3: CASSFRDSAPDTQYF. The CDR3 DNA reads as TGTGCCAGCAGCTTCCGGGACAGTGCCCCAGATACGCAGTATTTT. The V gene is TRBV5-5, the J gene TRBJ2-3; TRBD1 agrees at 7 bases. In germline, CDR1 is SGHKS, CDR2 YYEKEE (reference sequence). V was clipped by 2 bases and J by 4 bases; unmatched bases: 7. CDR3 length: 15 amino acids.

The chain uses TRBV14 and TRBJ2-5, with D unresolved. There are 16 residues in the CDR3. CDR1 and CDR2 (germline): SGHDN, FVKESK. V lost 1 base to trimming and J lost 2 bases, with 14 bases between them. This CDR3 reads CASSQVPSARQETQYF. The CDR3 nucleotides read TGTGCCAGCAGCCAAGTTCCGAGCGCCCGACAAGAGACCCAGTACTTC.

The genes are TRBV7-8 and TRBJ1-2; D gene unclear. CDR3 length: 16 amino acids. The V and J ends lost 1 base and 0 bases respectively, with 12 bases between them. Germline V gene sequence: CDR1 SGHVS, CDR2 FQNEAQ. The CDR3 bases are TGTGCCAGCAGCTTAGGTTTGGGCGGGTCTAACTATGGCTACACCTTC. Translation gives CASSLGLGGSNYGYTF.

This chain joins TRBV5-4 and TRBJ1-2; 8 bases are a match to TRBD1. The germline V gene has CDR1 SGHNT and CDR2 YYREEE (reference sequence). The junction had 6 bases not matched to a gene; V was cut back by 3 bases and J by 2 bases. This CDR3 spans 15 amino acids. The CDR3 spells CASSSKTGENYGYTF. DNA for the CDR3: TGTGCCAGCAGCTCTAAGACAGGGGAGAACTATGGCTACACCTTC. Supplemented by reference TRBV5-4 and TRBJ1-2, the full variable domain reads ETGVTQSPTHLIKTRGQQVTLRCSSQSGHNTVSWYQQALGQGPQFIFQYYREEENGRGNFPPRFSGLQFPNYSSELNVNALELDDSALYLCASSSKTGENYGYTFGSGTRLTVV.

J is TRBJ1-5 and V is TRBV15; D uncertain. Trimming took 5 bases from V and 2 from J, leaving 16 bases between them. CDR1 is LNHNV and CDR2 is YYDKDF in the germline V gene (reference sequence). The CDR3 runs 16 residues. The CDR3 loop reads CATSLVHNAGNQPQHF. In DNA, the CDR3 is TGTGCCACCAGCCTAGTTCACAATGCGGGCAATCAGCCCCAGCATTTT. Supplemented by reference TRBV15 and TRBJ1-5, the full variable domain reads DAMVIQNPRYQVTQFGKPVTLSCSQTLNHNVMYWYQQKSSQAPKLLFHYYDKDFNNEADTPDNFQSRRPNTSFCFLDIRSPGLGDTAMYLCATSLVHNAGNQPQHFGDGTRLSIL.